This TCR beta chain was profiled in a study of blood T cells in healthy people across ages. Turning to the study itself: Per two T cells, about one barcoded beta molecule was captured through template switching. Study observations and caveats: Estimated diversity that came from one million T cells was considered an underestimate. Across samples, TCR beta diversity tracked strongly with naive T cell percentage.

This clonotype was seen once. Its antigen is still unknown. Then a second PCR, running about 6 to 11 cycles, was carried out with a sample-barcoded 5' primer and a J-beta primer mix. TCRdb reprocessed the 5' RACE reads with MiXCR, giving one entry per CDR3 protein. The data contain 1.4 million to 1.5 million distinct CDR3 sequences, around two fifths of them singletons. Germline V gene data show CDR1 as SQVTM and CDR2 as ANQGSEA. The V segment lost 5 bases and the J segment 11 bases; nucleotides outside the gene matches: 12. The CDR3 totals 13 residues. Material: blood. This chain connects TRBV29-1 to TRBJ2-5; 9 bases are shared with TRBD2. This clonotype was obtained from a woman aged 18 to 35 in good health. The CDR3 reads CSVPVAGDNEQYF. In nucleotides, the CDR3 is TGCAGCGTTCCGGTAGCGGGAGATAATGAGCAGTACTTC.